The next 10 T cell receptor beta chains were all read from a single sample in a study of CD8 T cells in Susac syndrome. RNA, at about 0.45 to 1 ug, was reverse transcribed with random hexamers. TCRdb re-derived calls from the immunoSEQ multiplex PCR reads in MiXCR, one entry per CDR3 protein. The sample holds about 210,000 distinct CDR3 sequences, 95% seen once. Sequenced material: CD4+ T cells from PBMCs. Source of these receptors: a human donor with multiple sclerosis.

The rearrangement joins TRBV3-1 to TRBJ2-1; no definite D call. CDR1 and CDR2 (germline): LGHDT, YNNKEL (reference sequence). V lost 6 bases to trimming and J lost 0 bases, with 12 bases between them. The CDR3 extends over 15 amino acids. CDR3 residues: CASRQTQSSYNEQFF. The CDR3 DNA reads TGTGCCAGCAGGCAGACTCAGAGCTCCTACAATGAGCAGTTCTTC.

The chain combines TRBV18 with TRBJ1-1; 9 bases line up with TRBD1. The V segment lost 3 bases and the J segment 6 bases; nucleotides outside the gene matches: 5. The CDR3 loop spans 14 amino acids. Germline loops: CDR1 KGHSH, CDR2 LQKENI. The CDR3 DNA reads as TGTGCCAGCTCACCCGGGACAGGGTCTGCTGAAGCTTTCTTT. Translation: CASSPGTGSAEAFF. The whole variable domain, filled in from reference TRBV18 and TRBJ1-1, reads NAGVMQNPRHLVRRRGQEARLRCSPMKGHSHVYWYRQLPEEGLKFMVYLQKENIIDESGMPKERFSAEFPKEGPSILRIQQVVRGDSAAYFCASSPGTGSAEAFFGQGTRLTVV.

V gene TRBV20-1 combines with J gene TRBJ2-7; 11 positions agree with TRBD1. Germline CDR1 and CDR2: DFQATT and SNEGSKA (reference sequence). The V gene end was trimmed by 5 bases and the J gene end by 2 bases; junction bases not matched to a gene: 14. The CDR3 totals 17 residues. The DNA of the CDR3 is TGCAGTGCTTCCACCCGCGGGGGGACAGGGGGGACCTACGAGCAGTACTTC. This sequence encodes CSASTRGGTGGTYEQYF.

The CDR3 region has the DNA TGTGCCAGCATGGCAGAGAGCAATCAGCCCCAGCATTTT. It encodes CASMAESNQPQHF. The gene calls are TRBV7-9 and TRBJ1-5; no clear D gene. Looked up from germline, CDR1 is SEHNR and CDR2 is FQNEAQ (reference sequence). Trimming removed 7 bases at V and 1 base at J, with 8 bases between. The CDR3 extends over 13 amino acids.

The gene calls are TRBV27 and TRBJ1-5, with a possible D match to TRBD1 (5 bases). Germline V CDR1 and CDR2: MNHEY, SMNVEV (reference sequence). There are 12 residues in the CDR3. Trimming removed 8 bases from V and 6 bases from J, with 11 bases in between. CDR3 in amino acids: CASGGWAQPQHF. The CDR3 bases are TGTGCCAGCGGGGGTTGGGCTCAGCCCCAGCATTTT.

The chain employs TRBV5-1 and TRBJ2-2, with no clear D. The CDR3 runs 15 residues. CDR1 and CDR2 (germline): SGHRS, YFSETQ. The germline V and J ends were trimmed by 0 bases and 5 bases, with 11 bases remaining between them. The CDR3 here is CASSLADHKTGELFF. Here the CDR3 DNA reads TGCGCCAGCAGCTTGGCCGATCATAAGACCGGGGAGCTGTTTTTT.

The chain has TRBV15 and TRBJ2-5, with D perhaps matching TRBD2 (6 bases). CDR3 length: 15 amino acids. V lost 1 base to trimming and J lost 5 bases, with 14 bases between them. CDR1 is LNHNV and CDR2 is YYDKDF in the germline V gene (reference sequence). The CDR3 region is CATSRGDSGGETQYF. CDR3 bases: TGTGCCACCAGCAGAGGAGATAGCGGTGGGGAGACCCAGTACTTC.

The chain joins TRBV12-3 or TRBV12-4 to TRBJ1-3; D might be TRBD1 (5 bases). The CDR3 totals 14 residues. The V end lost 6 bases, the J end lost 1 base, and 10 bases lay between the germline ends. CDR3: CASSRTPSGNTIYF. The CDR3 nucleotides are TGTGCCAGCAGCAGGACACCTTCTGGAAACACCATATATTTT.

In its sample, this clonotype was seen once. The V gene is TRBV12-3 or TRBV12-4, the J gene TRBJ2-4; D not resolved. Trimming took off 7 bases at V and 9 bases at J, with 16 bases between the two ends. The CDR3 consists of 13 residues. CDR3 coding DNA: TGTGCCAGCACCCCAACTGTGGAGAGCATTCAGTACTTC. This gives the protein CASTPTVESIQYF.

The chain employs TRBV7-2 and TRBJ2-5; TRBD1 might be the D (6 bases). The V and J ends lost 5 bases and 3 bases respectively, with 16 bases between them. Per the germline V gene, CDR1 is SGHTA and CDR2 is FQGNSA. The CDR3 has 15 residues. The CDR3 sequence: CASSHPTRTEETQYF. CDR3 nucleotide sequence: TGTGCCAGCAGCCACCCCACCAGGACAGAAGAGACCCAGTACTTC.